The 8 T cell receptor beta chains given below trace back to one sample, sequenced in a study of blood T cell repertoires in COVID-19. Only in-frame clones appear in the TCRdb table, and some are missing; sequencing was by immunoSEQ multiplex PCR. The table includes around 150,000 clones, 80% detected once. The sample consisted of peripheral blood. These TCRs come from a woman aged 50 to 65 with acute or convalescent COVID-19.

The gene calls are TRBV18 and TRBJ2-7; D possibly corresponds to TRBD1 (6 bases). Per germline, CDR1 KGHSH and CDR2 LQKENI. The V gene lost 5 bases and the J gene lost 7 bases, with 15 bases spanning the gap. The CDR3 has 13 residues. The CDR3 reads CASSMTGPAEQYF. The CDR3 DNA reads TGTGCCAGCTCAATGACAGGCCCTGCTGAGCAGTACTTC.

This clone appeared once. This chain joins TRBV7-2 and TRBJ2-1, with unresolved D. The CDR3 has 13 residues. Germline V lookup: CDR1 SGHTA, CDR2 FQGNSA. V was pared by 7 bases and J by 2 bases, with 9 bases between. The CDR3 sequence is CASTPQAYNEQFF. The CDR3 DNA reads TGTGCCAGCACTCCGCAGGCCTACAATGAGCAGTTCTTC.

The chain combines TRBV7-2 with TRBJ2-2, with unresolved D. CDR3 length: 12 amino acids. The germline gives CDR1 SGHTA, CDR2 FQGNSA. Trimming took off 5 bases at V and 4 bases at J, with 5 bases between the two ends. DNA of the CDR3: TGTGCCAGCAGCCTACTCACCGGGGAGCTGTTTTTT. This translates into CASSLLTGELFF.

The rearrangement links TRBV11-2 to TRBJ1-1, with D perhaps matching TRBD1 (5 bases). V gave up 6 bases and J gave up 4 bases, with 12 bases separating them. Germline CDR1 SGHAT, CDR2 FQNNGV. This CDR3 contains 13 residues. CDR3 sequence: CASSFQGFTEAFF. The CDR3 DNA reads as TGTGCCAGCAGTTTCCAGGGATTCACTGAAGCTTTCTTT.

The chain couples TRBV4-3 to TRBJ1-2; weak D call: TRBD1 (6 bases). The CDR3 contains 15 residues. Germline lookup yields CDR1 LGHNA and CDR2 YSLEER. V dropped 0 bases and J dropped 8 bases, with 16 bases sitting between them. Written as DNA, the CDR3 is TGCGCCAGCAGCCAAGATCATAGGACAGTCCGAGGCTACACCTTC. Its protein is CASSQDHRTVRGYTF.

The rearrangement joins TRBV30 to TRBJ1-1, with 8 nucleotides matching TRBD1. The trim removed 4 bases at V and 3 bases at J, leaving 4 bases unmatched. CDR1 is GTSNPN, CDR2 SVGIG, per germline (reference sequence). This CDR3 is 13 amino acids long. The DNA for the CDR3 is TGTGCCTGGAACAGGGGGGGGGACACTGAAGCTTTCTTT. It yields the protein CAWNRGGDTEAFF.

The chain has TRBV7-9 and TRBJ1-5; D possibly corresponds to TRBD1 (6 bases). CDR1 and CDR2 (germline): SEHNR, FQNEAQ (reference sequence). The CDR3 extends over 15 amino acids. V was pared by 1 base and J by 6 bases, with 13 bases between. The DNA of the CDR3 is TGTGCCAGCAGCTTAGGGCCAGGGGTGGGTCAGCCCCAGCATTTT. Protein sequence: CASSLGPGVGQPQHF.

The genes are TRBV12-3 or TRBV12-4 and TRBJ2-5; D gene uncertain. The CDR3 is made up of 13 amino acids. Trimming stripped 7 bases from V and 5 bases from J, with 14 bases between. CDR3 sequence reads: CASTLNQRETQYF. The CDR3 DNA reads TGTGCCAGCACTCTAAACCAGAGGGAGACCCAGTACTTC.